This T cell receptor (beta chain) derives from a study of blood T cell repertoires in COVID-19. Source study methods: By means of reference gene primer amplification, nucleated cell counts were estimated. Repertoires were generated with immunoSEQ multiplex PCR, while TCRdb's copy carries only in-frame clones and drops some. Clone size and the V and J calls come from that table; the DNA yielded D and trimming. This sample has about 54,000 clones, with around four fifths found just once. The CDR3 has 13 amino acids. CDR1 SGHRS and CDR2 YFSETQ come from the germline V gene. The V gene lost 0 bases and the J gene lost 2 bases, with 5 bases spanning the gap.

This chain connects TRBV5-1 to TRBJ2-5; D is uncertain. The receptor was derived from a man aged 45 to 65 with acute or convalescent COVID-19. The sequenced material came from peripheral blood. This CDR3 reads CASSLGAQETQYF. The CDR3 bases are TGCGCCAGCAGCTTGGGGGCTCAAGAGACCCAGTACTTC.